The TCR beta chain described here comes from a study of blood T cell repertoires in COVID-19. Germline V lookup: CDR1 LNHDA, CDR2 SQIVND (reference sequence). This CDR3 is built from 13 residues. The V end was cut by 2 bases, the J end by 5 bases, with 10 bases between. In assigning cohorts, the study relied on participant-reported clinical history. Authors' analysis steps: Estimated nucleated cell counts came from reference gene primer amplification. Here immunoSEQ multiplex PCR was the method, and the copy in TCRdb shows in-frame clones only, minus some. That table furnishes V, J and clone size, whereas the DNA furnished D and trimming. Among over 130,000 clones listed, about 79% were seen once.

This chain uses TRBV19 with TRBJ2-7; no clear D. The sample consisted of PBMCs or T cells enriched from blood (not recorded which). The source of this sequence is a woman aged 45 to 65 who had recovered from COVID-19. This chain's CDR3 is CASSIIRGNEQYF. In DNA, the CDR3 is TGTGCCAGTAGTATAATCCGCGGTAACGAGCAGTACTTC.